These 11 T cell receptor beta chains came from one sample sequenced in a study of human T cells and chemical hapten exposure. Sample time point: patch test 3, about 24 weeks after DPC sensitization. Treatment here: therapeutic diphenylcyclopropenone sensitization with weekly scalp DPC. TCRdb redid the calling of the RACE reads with MiXCR, one entry per CDR3 protein. The sample includes about 84,000 distinct CDR3 sequences, less than 14% seen only once; the top ten take around 3.6%. This sample comprised whole blood, obtained in connection with sensitization to the hapten diphenylcyclopropenone (DPC). The receptors were gathered from a woman in her 50s with alopecia areata. Some clones in this sample may be carry-over from other donors' samples.

This clonotype was counted only a few times. The V call is TRBV2, the J call TRBJ1-1; D is possibly TRBD1 (6 bases). Germline values: CDR1 SNHLY, CDR2 FYNNEI. The CDR3 consists of 13 residues. The ends were cut back, 6 bases at V and 1 base at J, with 9 bases in the middle. For the CDR3, the DNA is TGTGCCAGCAGGGAGGACAGGAACACTGAAGCTTTCTTT. This gives the protein CASREDRNTEAFF. The variable domain in full, with the rest retrieved from reference TRBV2 and TRBJ1-1, is EPEVTQTPSHQVTQMGQEVILRCVPISNHLYFYWYRQILGQKVEFLVSFYNNEISEKSEIFDDQFSVERPDGSNFTLKIRSTKLEDSAMYFCASREDRNTEAFFGQGTRLTVV.

The chain uses TRBV27 and TRBJ2-3; 9 bases are a match to TRBD1. CDR1 and CDR2 from the germline V gene are MNHEY and SMNVEV (reference sequence). This CDR3 spans 16 amino acids. Trimming removed 4 bases from V and 6 bases from J; junction bases left unmatched: 11. DNA of the CDR3: TGTGCCAGCAGTTGGGCGAACAGGGGGCGCAGGGATACGCAGTATTTT. Protein: CASSWANRGRRDTQYF.

This clonotype was picked up many times. V gene TRBV19 combines with J gene TRBJ2-1; no firm D call. The germline CDR1 and CDR2 sequences are LNHDA and SQIVND (reference sequence). The CDR3 spans 12 residues. V was clipped by 5 bases and J by 12 bases, with 14 bases between them. CDR3 sequence: CASSATGPPQFF. The CDR3 coding sequence is TGTGCCAGTAGTGCAACCGGGCCCCCGCAGTTCTTC. The variable domain in full, completed from reference TRBV19 and TRBJ2-1, reads DGGITQSPKYLFRKEGQNVTLSCEQNLNHDAMYWYRQDPGQGLRLIYYSQIVNDFQKGDIAEGYSVSREKKESFPLTVTSAQKNPTAFYLCASSATGPPQFFGPGTRLTVL.

This clonotype was observed at least ten times. In DNA, the CDR3 is TGTGCCAGCAGATCAACAGGGCTTGTTAAACATGGAGCTTTCTTT. Its protein product is CASRSTGLVKHGAFF. The gene calls are TRBV28 and TRBJ1-1, with a weak D call TRBD1 (6 bases). Trimming took 6 bases from V and 10 from J, leaving 24 bases between them. This CDR3 has 15 residues. The germline V gene has CDR1 MDHEN and CDR2 SYDVKM.

In its sample, this clonotype was seen many times. The V gene is TRBV4-3, the J gene TRBJ2-1; the D gene is possibly TRBD2 (6 bases). The CDR3 loop spans 17 amino acids. With 1 base removed from V and 0 bases from J, the gap between germline ends came to 13 bases. Germline-derived CDR1 and CDR2 are LGHNA and YSLEER. The CDR3 DNA reads as TGCGCCAGCAGCCAAGGCCCGGGGGTGAGCTCCTACAATGAGCAGTTCTTC. Its protein product is CASSQGPGVSSYNEQFF.

The chain is built from TRBV19 and TRBJ2-3; tentatively, D is TRBD1 (6 bases). The CDR3 consists of 15 residues. The V gene's germline CDR1 is LNHDA and CDR2 SQIVND (reference sequence). The V end was cut by 3 bases, the J end by 2 bases, with 12 bases between. Written as DNA, the CDR3 is TGTGCCAGTAGTATCGGGGACACGTACACAGATACGCAGTATTTT. Residues: CASSIGDTYTDTQYF.

The sample holds many counts of this clonotype. The rearrangement uses TRBV7-2 and TRBJ2-2; 11 bases map to TRBD2. The CDR3 totals 15 residues. Trimming removed 2 bases from V and 10 bases from J; junction bases left unmatched: 6. Germline CDR1 and CDR2: SGHTA and FQGNSA. The CDR3 DNA reads TGTGCCAGCAGCTTATTAGCGGGAGGGGGCGAGGAGCTGTTTTTT. It encodes CASSLLAGGGEELFF.

The chain carries TRBV20-1 and TRBJ2-2, with TRBD2 matching 8 bases. Germline trimming cut 4 bases from V and 5 bases from J; bases unmatched to any gene: 6. The CDR3 is 14 amino acids. Germline V gives CDR1 DFQATT, CDR2 SNEGSKA (reference sequence). In DNA form, the CDR3 reads TGCAGTGCTATCAGCGGGGGCTCAACCGGGGAGCTGTTTTTT. It translates to CSAISGGSTGELFF.

The gene calls are TRBV7-2 and TRBJ2-3; 16 nucleotides line up with TRBD2. The V gene end was trimmed by 4 bases and the J gene end by 14 bases; junction bases not matched to a gene: 12. Germline assignment: CDR1 SGHTA and CDR2 FQGNSA. The length of the CDR3 is 16 residues. The CDR3 DNA reads as TGTGCCAGCAGCTCAGGGACTAGCGGGGGGGTTTTAATTCGGTATTTT. Protein: CASSSGTSGGVLIRYF.

The V and J genes are TRBV29-1 and TRBJ2-5; 10 bases match TRBD1. Unmatched junction bases numbered 6, after V lost 5 bases and J lost 3 bases. The CDR3 sequence is 14 residues long. Germline lookup yields CDR1 SQVTM and CDR2 ANQGSEA. CDR3 sequence: CSVFGGTGEETQYF. The CDR3 DNA sequence: TGCAGCGTTTTCGGAGGGACAGGGGAAGAGACCCAGTACTTC.

This clonotype was counted many times. The chain couples TRBV7-9 to TRBJ2-7, with D unclear. The CDR3 contains 13 residues. Trimming stripped 0 bases from V and 1 base from J, with 4 bases between. Germline assignment: CDR1 SEHNR and CDR2 FQNEAQ (reference sequence). The CDR3 region has the DNA TGTGCCAGCAGCTTAGCTGATTCCTACGAGCAGTACTTC. Its protein is CASSLADSYEQYF.